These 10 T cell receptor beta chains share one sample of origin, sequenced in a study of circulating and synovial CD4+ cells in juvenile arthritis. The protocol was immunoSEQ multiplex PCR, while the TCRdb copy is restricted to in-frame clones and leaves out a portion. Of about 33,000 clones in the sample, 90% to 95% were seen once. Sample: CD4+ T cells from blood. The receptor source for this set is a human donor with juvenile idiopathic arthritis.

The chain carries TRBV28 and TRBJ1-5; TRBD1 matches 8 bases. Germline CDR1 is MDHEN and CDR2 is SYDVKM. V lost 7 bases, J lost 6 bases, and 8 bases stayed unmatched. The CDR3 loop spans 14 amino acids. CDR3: CASNTDRDSQPQHF. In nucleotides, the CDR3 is TGTGCCAGCAACACGGACAGGGACAGTCAGCCCCAGCATTTT.

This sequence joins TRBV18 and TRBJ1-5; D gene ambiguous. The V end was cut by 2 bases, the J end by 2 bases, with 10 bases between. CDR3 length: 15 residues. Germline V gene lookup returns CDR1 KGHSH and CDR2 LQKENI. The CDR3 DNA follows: TGTGCCAGCTCACCAGCGGCCGGGGGCAATCAGCCCCAGCATTTT. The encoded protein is CASSPAAGGNQPQHF.

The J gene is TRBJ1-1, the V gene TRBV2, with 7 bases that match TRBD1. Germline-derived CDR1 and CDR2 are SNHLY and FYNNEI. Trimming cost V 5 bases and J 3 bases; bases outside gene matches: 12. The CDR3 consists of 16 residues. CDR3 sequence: CASSNARQGGDTEAFF. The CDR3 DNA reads TGTGCCAGCAGTAACGCTAGACAGGGCGGGGACACTGAAGCTTTCTTT. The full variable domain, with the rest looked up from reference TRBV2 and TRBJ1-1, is EPEVTQTPSHQVTQMGQEVILRCVPISNHLYFYWYRQILGQKVEFLVSFYNNEISEKSEIFDDQFSVERPDGSNFTLKIRSTKLEDSAMYFCASSNARQGGDTEAFFGQGTRLTVV.

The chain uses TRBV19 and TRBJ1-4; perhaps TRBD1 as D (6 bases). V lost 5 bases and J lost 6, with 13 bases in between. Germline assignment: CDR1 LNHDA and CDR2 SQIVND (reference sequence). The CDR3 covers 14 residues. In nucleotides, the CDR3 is TGTGCCAGTAGTGCGACAGGAACGGATGAAAAACTGTTTTTT. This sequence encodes CASSATGTDEKLFF.

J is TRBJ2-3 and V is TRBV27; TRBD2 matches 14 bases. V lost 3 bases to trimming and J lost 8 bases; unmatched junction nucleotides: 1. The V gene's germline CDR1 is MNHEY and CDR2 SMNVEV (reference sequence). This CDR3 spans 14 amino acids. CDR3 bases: TGTGCCAGCAGTTTGGGACTAGCGGGAGTTACGCAGTATTTT. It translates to CASSLGLAGVTQYF.

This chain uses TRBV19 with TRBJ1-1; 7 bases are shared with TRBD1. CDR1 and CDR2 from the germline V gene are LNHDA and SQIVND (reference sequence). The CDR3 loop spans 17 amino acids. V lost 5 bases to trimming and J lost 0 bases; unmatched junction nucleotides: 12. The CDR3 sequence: CASSVDRDRILNTEAFF. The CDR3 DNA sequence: TGTGCCAGTAGTGTCGACAGGGACCGGATTCTGAACACTGAAGCTTTCTTT.

CDR3 loop: CASALTFGTAQETQYF. As DNA, the CDR3 is TGTGCCAGCGCCCTAACCTTCGGGACTGCTCAAGAGACCCAGTACTTC. The rearrangement uses TRBV27 and TRBJ2-5; D is possibly TRBD2 (6 bases). Germline CDR1 is MNHEY and CDR2 is SMNVEV (reference sequence). The CDR3 runs 16 residues. V lost 8 bases and J 2 bases, leaving 21 bases between the germline ends.

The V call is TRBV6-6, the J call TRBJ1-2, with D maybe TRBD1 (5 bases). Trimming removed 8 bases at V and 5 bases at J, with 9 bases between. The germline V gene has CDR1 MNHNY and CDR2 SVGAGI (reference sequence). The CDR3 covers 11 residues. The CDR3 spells CASGWTYGYTF. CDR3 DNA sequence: TGTGCCAGCGGTTGGACATATGGCTACACCTTC.

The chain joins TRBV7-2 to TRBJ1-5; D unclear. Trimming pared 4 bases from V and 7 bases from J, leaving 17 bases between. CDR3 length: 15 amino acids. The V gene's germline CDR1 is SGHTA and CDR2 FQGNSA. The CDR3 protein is CASSSIWGEWQPQHF. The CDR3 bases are TGTGCCAGCAGCTCCATTTGGGGAGAGTGGCAGCCCCAGCATTTT. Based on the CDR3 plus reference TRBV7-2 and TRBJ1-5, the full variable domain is GAGVSQSPSNKVTEKGKDVELRCDPISGHTALYWYRQSLGQGLEFLIYFQGNSAPDKSGLPSDRFSAERTGGSVSTLTIQRTQQEDSAVYLCASSSIWGEWQPQHFGDGTRLSIL.

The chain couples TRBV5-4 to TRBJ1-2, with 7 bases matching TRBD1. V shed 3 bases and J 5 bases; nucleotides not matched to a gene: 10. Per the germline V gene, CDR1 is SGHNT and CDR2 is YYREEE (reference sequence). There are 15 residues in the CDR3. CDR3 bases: TGTGCCAGCAGCTCCACCATTGACAGGGATTATGGCTACACCTTC. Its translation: CASSSTIDRDYGYTF.